The next 14 T cell receptor beta chains were all read from a single sample in a study of cytomegalovirus exposure and HLA in healthy donors (dated by TCRdb to 2017 to 2019). The library was made by the immunoSEQ multiplex PCR assay. For the multiplex PCR, a mixture combining 60 forward primers for TCR Vbeta segments and 13 reverse primers for TCR Jbeta segments was used. The table comes from immuneACCESS by way of TCRdb, which keeps in-frame sequences with V and J called. Part of the clones is missing from these tables; in studies checked, under half for an unresolved V gene and the rest for unknown reasons. The table for this sample shows 70,000 to 80,000 clones. The ten largest clones take up 2.7% of the sample. Specimen: PBMCs. All receptors come from a man aged 40-49 years in good health and CMV-seronegative.

This chain joins TRBV5-4 and TRBJ1-1, with 9 positions matching TRBD1. The CDR3 consists of 14 residues. The junction had 5 bases not matched to a gene; V was cut back by 5 bases and J by 3 bases. Germline V lookup: CDR1 SGHNT, CDR2 YYREEE (reference sequence). CDR3 sequence: CASSFDRGDTEAFF. As DNA, the CDR3 is TGTGCCAGCAGTTTCGACAGGGGGGACACTGAAGCTTTCTTT.

This CDR3 is CASSYSLREYEQYF. CDR3 in DNA: TGTGCCAGCAGTTACTCGCTGCGGGAATACGAGCAGTACTTC. The rearrangement links TRBV6-5 to TRBJ2-7; a weak D match, TRBD2 (6 bases). Trimming removed 0 bases at V and 4 bases at J, with 10 bases between. This CDR3 spans 14 amino acids. Germline assignment: CDR1 MNHEY and CDR2 SVGAGI.

The gene calls are TRBV9 and TRBJ1-2; D remains unclear. V lost 3 bases, J lost 4 bases, and 25 bases lay in between. The CDR3 loop spans 18 amino acids. Germline CDR1 is SGDLS and CDR2 is YYNGEE. CDR3 protein: CASSAIRTGGDMTYGYTF. The CDR3 DNA reads as TGTGCCAGCAGCGCGATCCGGACTGGAGGAGATATGACCTATGGCTACACCTTC.

Details on this clone: A read error may account for a junction end that differs from germline. The V call is TRBV7-7, the J call TRBJ1-3, with a tentative D call TRBD1 (5 bases). Germline CDR1 reads SSHAT; CDR2 reads FNYEAQ (reference sequence). The CDR3 loop spans 13 amino acids. CDR3 nucleotide sequence: TGTGCTAGCAGCCCCACAGGTGGAAACACCATATATTTT. Protein sequence: CASSPTGGNTIYF.

Written as DNA, the CDR3 is TGTGCCTGGATTGACGGGGGGGCACCGTTGTACAATGAGCAGTTCTTC. It is translated as CAWIDGGAPLYNEQFF. The rearrangement uses TRBV30 and TRBJ2-1; TRBD2 matches at 8 bases. The CDR3 covers 16 residues. Germline V gene data show CDR1 as GTSNPN and CDR2 as SVGIG (reference sequence). After removal of 4 bases from V and 4 bases from J, the junction contained 12 bases not matched to a gene.

This chain joins TRBV7-8 and TRBJ1-2; D gene ambiguous. The V gene's germline CDR1 is SGHVS and CDR2 FQNEAQ. This CDR3 has 14 residues. The V end was cut by 3 bases, the J end by 4 bases, with 12 bases between. The CDR3 sequence is CASSFSVDTYGYTF. CDR3 DNA sequence: TGTGCCAGCAGCTTCAGCGTTGATACCTATGGCTACACCTTC.

The J gene is TRBJ2-1, the V gene TRBV2; D perhaps matches TRBD1 (6 bases). In germline, CDR1 is SNHLY, CDR2 FYNNEI. Trimming stripped 5 bases from V and 4 bases from J, with 12 bases between. The CDR3 is made up of 14 amino acids. The CDR3 DNA follows: TGTGCCAGCAGTCGACAGGTTGGGTACAATGAGCAGTTCTTC. Translating it yields CASSRQVGYNEQFF.

V and J are TRBV6-6 and TRBJ2-7; 9 nucleotides align to TRBD1. Germline CDR1 and CDR2: MNHNY and SVGAGI (reference sequence). The length of the CDR3 is 16 residues. Unmatched junction bases numbered 12, after V lost 4 bases and J lost 5 bases. The CDR3 DNA is TGTGCCAGCAGTTCACAACCGGGACAGGGCGGTGACGAGCAGTACTTC. Protein: CASSSQPGQGGDEQYF.

The rearrangement uses TRBV10-3 and TRBJ2-7, with D tentatively TRBD1 (7 bases). CDR3 length: 13 residues. The V gene lost 6 bases and the J gene lost 5 bases, with 14 bases spanning the gap. The germline CDR1 and CDR2 sequences are ENHRY and SYGVKD. As DNA, the CDR3 is TGTGCCATCAGAAGACAGGGACTCAACGAGCAGTACTTC. Protein sequence: CAIRRQGLNEQYF.

The rearrangement joins TRBV6-1 to TRBJ2-7, with 8 bases aligning to TRBD1. The CDR3 totals 16 residues. Germline values: CDR1 MNHNS, CDR2 SASEGT. V was clipped by 2 bases and J by 0 bases; unmatched bases: 6. CDR3 loop: CASSEPWTGISYEQYF. In DNA, the CDR3 is TGTGCCAGCAGTGAACCTTGGACAGGGATCTCCTACGAGCAGTACTTC.

This chain links TRBV6-5 with TRBJ1-1; TRBD1 matches at 8 bases. CDR3 length: 14 amino acids. J gave up 6 bases and V 7 bases, and 10 bases lay outside the gene matches. Germline V CDR1 and CDR2: MNHEY, SVGAGI. CDR3 nucleotide sequence: TGTGCCAGCACCCCCCGACAGGGGTTGCCTGAAGCTTTCTTT. Its translation: CASTPRQGLPEAFF.

This sequence joins TRBV6-4 and TRBJ2-3, with 9 bases lining up with TRBD2. The trim removed 0 bases at V and 1 base at J, leaving 2 bases unmatched. This CDR3 spans 16 amino acids. CDR1 is MRHNA, CDR2 SNTAGT, per germline. In nucleotides, the CDR3 is TGTGCCAGCAGTGACTCGGCTAGCGGGGGCACAGATACGCAGTATTTT. Its protein is CASSDSASGGTDTQYF.

The V gene is TRBV11-2, the J gene TRBJ2-7, with a possible D match to TRBD2 (5 bases). This CDR3 spans 15 amino acids. V lost 2 bases to trimming and J lost 0 bases, with 11 bases between them. Per the germline V gene, CDR1 is SGHAT and CDR2 is FQNNGV. CDR3 protein: CASSLQDGGSYEQYF. The CDR3 nucleotides read TGTGCCAGCAGCTTACAGGACGGAGGCTCCTACGAGCAGTACTTC.

The V and J genes are TRBV14 and TRBJ2-5; 8 bases align to TRBD2. Looked up from germline, CDR1 is SGHDN and CDR2 is FVKESK. V trimming: 3 bases; J trimming: 9 bases; junction bases outside the gene matches: 9. The CDR3 consists of 14 residues. The CDR3 DNA sequence: TGTGCCAGCAGCCATCTCGACACGGGGGGGTCCCAGTACTTC. Its protein product is CASSHLDTGGSQYF.